A single sample is the source of the 10 T cell receptor beta chains below, sequenced in a study of CD8+ T cells in alopecia areata. The sequencing template was cDNA reverse transcribed from extracted RNA. The assay was immunoSEQ multiplex PCR, and TCRdb's table has in-frame clones only and misses some. The profile shows 110,000 to 150,000 clones, about three fifths of them singletons. The starting material was CD4+ T cells sorted from blood, obtained at week 0. These TCRs come from a human donor with alopecia areata.

This chain connects TRBV30 to TRBJ2-4; TRBD2 matches at 7 bases. This CDR3 has 13 residues. Germline V gene data show CDR1 as GTSNPN and CDR2 as SVGIG (reference sequence). V lost 0 bases, J lost 8 bases, and 4 bases stayed unmatched. The CDR3 DNA follows: TGTGCCTGGAGTGTAAGTCGGGGGGACATTCAGTACTTC. Translated: CAWSVSRGDIQYF.

As regards this clone: One end of the junction varies from germline; a read error may be responsible. The rearrangement links TRBV7-7 to TRBJ2-1; 11 nucleotides align to TRBD2. Germline V gene sequence: CDR1 SSHAT, CDR2 FNYEAQ (reference sequence). The length of the CDR3 is 15 residues. The CDR3 spells CASSLATSGANEQFF. CDR3 nucleotide sequence: TGTGCTAGCAGCTTAGCGACTAGCGGGGCCAATGAGCAGTTCTTC.

This clone is medium-sized within its sample. V is TRBV19 and J is TRBJ1-2; D uncertain. Looked up from germline, CDR1 is LNHDA and CDR2 is SQIVND (reference sequence). Trimming stripped 5 bases from V and 5 bases from J, with 9 bases between. This CDR3 spans 12 amino acids. The CDR3 DNA reads as TGTGCCAGTAGTTCGGAGGTATATGGCTACACCTTC. Translated: CASSSEVYGYTF.

This clone was counted between two and nine times. J is TRBJ1-2 and V is TRBV18; D call uncertain. The CDR3 has 15 amino acids. Germline V gives CDR1 KGHSH, CDR2 LQKENI. Trimming took 0 bases from V and 6 from J, leaving 14 bases between them. This chain's CDR3 is CASSPPSWGVDGYTF. CDR3 in DNA: TGTGCCAGCTCACCACCGAGTTGGGGAGTCGATGGCTACACCTTC.

This clone appeared a few times. The rearrangement links TRBV6-5 to TRBJ1-6; TRBD1 might be the D (6 bases). CDR1 and CDR2 from the germline V gene are MNHEY and SVGAGI. V lost 5 bases and J 7 bases, leaving 6 bases between the germline ends. The CDR3 loop spans 12 amino acids. The CDR3 coding sequence is TGTGCCAGCAGTACAGGGAATTCACCCCTCCACTTT. Encoded protein: CASSTGNSPLHF.

The CDR3: CASSLAFGWRETQYF. The CDR3 DNA reads as TGCGCCAGCAGCTTGGCCTTCGGGTGGAGAGAGACCCAGTACTTC. The chain recombines TRBV5-1 with TRBJ2-5; no firm D call. The ends were cut back, 0 bases at V and 4 bases at J, with 13 bases in the middle. Germline CDR1 is SGHRS and CDR2 is YFSETQ. The CDR3 is 15 amino acids.

This clone showed up just a few times. The J gene is TRBJ2-5, the V gene TRBV29-1, with no clear D. This CDR3 has 9 amino acids. V was trimmed by 6 bases and J by 9 bases, leaving 8 bases between them. The germline CDR1 and CDR2 sequences are SQVTM and ANQGSEA. CDR3 protein: CSVGSAQYF. For the CDR3, the DNA is TGCAGCGTGGGGTCGGCCCAGTACTTC. Combining the CDR3 with reference TRBV29-1 and TRBJ2-5 gives the whole variable domain SAVISQKPSRDICQRGTSLTIQCQVDSQVTMMFWYRQQPGQSLTLIATANQGSEATYESGFVIDKFPISRPNLTFSTLTVSNMSPEDSSIYLCSVGSAQYFGPGTRLLVL.

Regarding this clone: A much larger clone lies one base from this, so it may be a read error. The chain uses TRBV11-3 and TRBJ2-1; D remains ambiguous. CDR3 size: 11 residues. V was cut by 5 bases and J by 5 bases, with 4 bases left in between. Germline V CDR1 and CDR2: SGHNT, YENEEA. CDR3 nucleotides: TGTGCCAGCAGCCCCCACAATGAGCAGTTCTTC. Translated, it gives CASSPHNEQFF.

This clone was counted between two and nine times. This chain uses TRBV6-5 with TRBJ1-2; no definite D call. Trimming pared 2 bases from V and 7 bases from J, leaving 8 bases between. Germline V gene lookup returns CDR1 MNHEY and CDR2 SVGAGI. This CDR3 comprises 12 residues. CDR3 in amino acids: CASSYPEGGYTF. The CDR3 nucleotides are TGTGCCAGCAGTTACCCGGAAGGTGGCTACACCTTC.

This clone was seen only once. The chain combines TRBV29-1 with TRBJ2-7; 10 positions agree with TRBD1. The CDR3 contains 14 residues. The V gene end was trimmed by 6 bases and the J gene end by 7 bases; junction bases not matched to a gene: 12. Looked up from germline, CDR1 is SQVTM and CDR2 is ANQGSEA. CDR3 nucleotide sequence: TGCAGCGTCCGCCCAACCGGGACAGGGGTGGAGCAGTACTTC. Its translation: CSVRPTGTGVEQYF.